There are a few counts of the clone carrying this T cell receptor beta chain. The target antigen is unknown. One entry per CDR3 protein, called by TCRdb with MiXCR from the RT-PCR reads. The data hold 700,000 to 800,000 distinct CDR3 sequences, with less than 20% observed a single time. CDR3 size: 15 residues. Trimming took 1 base from V and 5 from J, leaving 11 bases between them. The data belong to a study of response to subunit inactivated influenza vaccine. General study results and limits: There was a suggestion from the authors that each seasonal influenza vaccination recruits few new T cells.

V is TRBV12-3 or TRBV12-4 and J is TRBJ1-4; D possibly corresponds to TRBD1 (6 bases). This TCR was sampled from a man aged 45-65 years who received an inactivated influenza vaccine. The sample here was PBMCs from blood, taken more than 4 days after vaccination. The CDR3 bases are TGTGCCAGCAGTTTAGGGTTGGGGGGCAATGAAAAACTGTTTTTT. It specifies CASSLGLGGNEKLFF.